The present TCR beta chain was sequenced within a study of blood T cell repertoires in COVID-19. Across the whole study: The samples span acute and convalescent COVID-19 from the United States, Italy and Spain. T cells, B-cell-depleted T cells, or PBMCs supplied cDNA or gDNA.

V lost 3 bases, J lost 4 bases, and 2 bases stayed unmatched. Germline V gene lookup returns CDR1 SGHVS and CDR2 FNYEAQ. This CDR3 comprises 15 residues. Per the original data handling: Reference gene primer amplification gave nucleated cell count estimates. Profiled with immunoSEQ multiplex PCR; TCRdb holds only in-frame clones, not every one. V and J calls plus clone size are reproduced from that table; the DNA served to infer D and trimming. The data hold about 440,000 clones, with roughly 91% observed a single time. The sequence derives from a young woman with acute or convalescent COVID-19. The sample taken for sequencing was peripheral blood. V and J are TRBV7-6 and TRBJ2-1; 11 nucleotides agree with TRBD2. The CDR3 is CASSFSGGAYNEQFF. CDR3 sequence (DNA): TGTGCCAGCAGCTTTAGCGGGGGGGCGTACAATGAGCAGTTCTTC.